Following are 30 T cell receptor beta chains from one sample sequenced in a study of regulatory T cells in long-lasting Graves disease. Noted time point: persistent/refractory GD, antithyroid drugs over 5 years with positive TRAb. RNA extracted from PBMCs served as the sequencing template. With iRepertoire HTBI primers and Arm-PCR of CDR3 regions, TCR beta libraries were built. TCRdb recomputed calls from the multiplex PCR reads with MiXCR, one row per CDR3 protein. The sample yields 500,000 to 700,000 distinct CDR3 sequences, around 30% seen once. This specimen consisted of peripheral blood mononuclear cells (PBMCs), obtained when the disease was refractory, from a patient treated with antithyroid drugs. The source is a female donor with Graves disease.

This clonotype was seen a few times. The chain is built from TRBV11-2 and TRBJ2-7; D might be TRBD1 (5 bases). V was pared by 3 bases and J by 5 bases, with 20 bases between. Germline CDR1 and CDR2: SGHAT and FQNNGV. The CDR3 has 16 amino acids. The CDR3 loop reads CASSFSYSKGSHEQYF. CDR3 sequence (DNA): TGTGCCAGCAGCTTCTCATACTCTAAGGGGTCCCACGAGCAGTACTTC.

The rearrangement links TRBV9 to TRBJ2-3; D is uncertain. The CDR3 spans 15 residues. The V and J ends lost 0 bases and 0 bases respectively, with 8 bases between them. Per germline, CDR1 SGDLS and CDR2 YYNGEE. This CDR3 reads CASSVEDRSTDTQYF. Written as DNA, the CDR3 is TGTGCCAGCAGCGTAGAGGACCGAAGCACAGATACGCAGTATTTT.

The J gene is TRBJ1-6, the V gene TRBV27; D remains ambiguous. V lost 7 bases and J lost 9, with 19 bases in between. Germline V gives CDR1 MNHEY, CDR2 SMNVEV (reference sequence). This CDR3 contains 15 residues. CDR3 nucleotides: TGTGCCAGCACGAGAAAAAATGCCTGGGGTTCACCCCTCCACTTT. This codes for CASTRKNAWGSPLHF.

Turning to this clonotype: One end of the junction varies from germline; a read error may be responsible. CDR3 region: CANSQGKLFF. Written as DNA, the CDR3 is TGCGCCAACAGCCAAGGGAAACTGTTTTTT. The J gene is TRBJ1-4, the V gene TRBV4-1; no clear D gene. The CDR3 runs to 10 residues. The V gene's germline CDR1 is MGHRA and CDR2 YSYEKL.

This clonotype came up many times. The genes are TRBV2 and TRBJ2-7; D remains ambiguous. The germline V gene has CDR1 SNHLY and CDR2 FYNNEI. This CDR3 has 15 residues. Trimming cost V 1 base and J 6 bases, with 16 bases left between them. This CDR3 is CASSEGLIGRPEQYF. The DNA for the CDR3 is TGTGCCAGCAGTGAAGGACTCATAGGTCGTCCCGAGCAGTACTTC.

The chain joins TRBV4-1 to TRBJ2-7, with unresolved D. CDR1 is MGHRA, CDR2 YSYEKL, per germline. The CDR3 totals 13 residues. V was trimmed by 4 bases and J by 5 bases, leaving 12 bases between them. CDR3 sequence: CASSPLPRHEQYF. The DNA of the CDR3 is TGCGCCAGCAGCCCCCTTCCTCGGCACGAGCAGTACTTC.

As DNA, the CDR3 is TGTGCCAGCAGTTACTCGATGTTAAGCCGGGACCCAGGACGTAACTATGGCTACACCTTC. Protein product: CASSYSMLSRDPGRNYGYTF. The chain employs TRBV6-5 and TRBJ1-2; possible D gene TRBD1, 5 bases. Germline CDR1 MNHEY, CDR2 SVGAGI. CDR3 length equals 20 residues. Trimming removed 0 bases at V and 1 base at J, with 24 bases between.

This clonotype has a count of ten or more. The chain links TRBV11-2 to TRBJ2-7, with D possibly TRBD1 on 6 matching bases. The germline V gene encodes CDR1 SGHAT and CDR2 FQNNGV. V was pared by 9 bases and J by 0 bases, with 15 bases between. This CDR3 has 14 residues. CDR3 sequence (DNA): TGTGCCAGTCAGGGACAAGGCTTCTCCTACGAGCAGTACTTC. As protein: CASQGQGFSYEQYF.

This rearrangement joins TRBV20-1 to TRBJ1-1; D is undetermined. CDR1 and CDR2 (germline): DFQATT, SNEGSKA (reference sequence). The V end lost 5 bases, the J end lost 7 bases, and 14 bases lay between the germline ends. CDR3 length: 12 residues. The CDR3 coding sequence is TGCAGTGCTGACGAGGGCTACGGTGAAGCTTTCTTT. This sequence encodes CSADEGYGEAFF.

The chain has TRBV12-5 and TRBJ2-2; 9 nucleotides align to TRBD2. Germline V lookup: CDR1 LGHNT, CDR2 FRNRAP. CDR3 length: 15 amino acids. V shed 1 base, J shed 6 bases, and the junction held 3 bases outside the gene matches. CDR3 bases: TGTGCTAGTGGTTTGGGCCGGACTAGCGCCGGGGAGCTGTTTTTT. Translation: CASGLGRTSAGELFF.

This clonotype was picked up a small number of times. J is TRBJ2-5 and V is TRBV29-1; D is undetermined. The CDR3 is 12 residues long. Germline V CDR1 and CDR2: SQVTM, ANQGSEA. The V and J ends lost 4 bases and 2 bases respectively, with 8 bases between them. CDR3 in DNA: TGCAGCGTTGTGCAGAGACAAGAGACCCAGTACTTC. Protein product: CSVVQRQETQYF.

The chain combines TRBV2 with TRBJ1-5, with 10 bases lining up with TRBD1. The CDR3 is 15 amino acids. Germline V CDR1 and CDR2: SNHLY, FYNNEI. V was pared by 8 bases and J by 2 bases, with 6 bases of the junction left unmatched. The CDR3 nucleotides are TGTGCCAGCCGATGGACAGGGGGAGGCAATCAGCCCCAGCATTTT. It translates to CASRWTGGGNQPQHF.

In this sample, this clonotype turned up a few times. CDR3 nucleotide sequence: TGCAGTGCTAGAGGTACAGGGGGCGTTGGCTACACCTTC. Encoded protein: CSARGTGGVGYTF. This chain links TRBV20-1 with TRBJ1-2; 9 bases align to TRBD1. CDR3 length: 13 amino acids. J was trimmed by 7 bases and V by 1 base; bases with no gene match: 4. The germline gives CDR1 DFQATT, CDR2 SNEGSKA (reference sequence).

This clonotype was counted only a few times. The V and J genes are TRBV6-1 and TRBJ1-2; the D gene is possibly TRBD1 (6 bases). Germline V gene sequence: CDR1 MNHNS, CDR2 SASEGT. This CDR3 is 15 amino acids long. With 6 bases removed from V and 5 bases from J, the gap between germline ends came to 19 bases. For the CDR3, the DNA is TGTGCCAGCAGCCCCGGACAGACCCCAGAGTATGGCTACACCTTC. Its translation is CASSPGQTPEYGYTF.

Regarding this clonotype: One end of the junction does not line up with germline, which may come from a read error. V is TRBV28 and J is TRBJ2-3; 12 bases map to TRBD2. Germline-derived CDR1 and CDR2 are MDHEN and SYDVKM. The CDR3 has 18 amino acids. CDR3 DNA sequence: TGCGCCAGCAGCCAGGAGCGAGCTAGCGGGAGGGCCGAGGATACGCAGTATTTT. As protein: CASSQERASGRAEDTQYF.

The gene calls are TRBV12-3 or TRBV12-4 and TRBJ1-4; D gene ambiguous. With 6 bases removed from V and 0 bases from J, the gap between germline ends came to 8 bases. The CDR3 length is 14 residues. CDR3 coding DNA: TGTGCCAGCAGGCCGCCCGCAACTAATGAAAAACTGTTTTTT. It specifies CASRPPATNEKLFF.

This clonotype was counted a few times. The CDR3 is CASSLSSRGRGYTF. In nucleotides, the CDR3 is TGTGCCAGCAGTTTATCGAGCAGGGGACGGGGCTACACCTTC. This chain joins TRBV27 and TRBJ1-2, with D possibly being TRBD1 (6 bases). From germline, CDR1 is MNHEY and CDR2 SMNVEV (reference sequence). The CDR3 contains 14 residues. Trimming removed 0 bases from V and 8 bases from J, with 13 bases in between.

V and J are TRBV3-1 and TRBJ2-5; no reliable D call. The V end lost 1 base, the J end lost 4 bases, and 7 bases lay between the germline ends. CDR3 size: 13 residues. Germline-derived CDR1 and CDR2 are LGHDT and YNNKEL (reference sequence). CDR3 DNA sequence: TGTGCCAGCAGCCAAGGTGGATTAGAGACCCAGTACTTC. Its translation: CASSQGGLETQYF.

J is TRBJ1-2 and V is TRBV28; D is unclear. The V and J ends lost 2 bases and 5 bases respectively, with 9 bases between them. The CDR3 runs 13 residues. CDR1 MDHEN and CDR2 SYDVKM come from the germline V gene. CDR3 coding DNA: TGTGCCAGCAGTTTACTCCCGGAGTATGGCTACACCTTC. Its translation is CASSLLPEYGYTF.

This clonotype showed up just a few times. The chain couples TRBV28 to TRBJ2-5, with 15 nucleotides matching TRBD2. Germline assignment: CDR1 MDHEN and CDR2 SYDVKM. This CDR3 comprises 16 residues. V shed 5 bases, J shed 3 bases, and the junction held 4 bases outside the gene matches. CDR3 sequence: CASSAGLAGGKETQYF. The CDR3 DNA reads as TGTGCCAGCAGTGCAGGACTAGCGGGAGGGAAAGAGACCCAGTACTTC. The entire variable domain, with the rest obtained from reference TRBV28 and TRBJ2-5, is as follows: DVKVTQSSRYLVKRTGEKVFLECVQDMDHENMFWYRQDPGLGLRLIYFSYDVKMKEKGDIPEGYSVSREKKERFSLILESASTNQTSMYLCASSAGLAGGKETQYFGPGTRLLVL.

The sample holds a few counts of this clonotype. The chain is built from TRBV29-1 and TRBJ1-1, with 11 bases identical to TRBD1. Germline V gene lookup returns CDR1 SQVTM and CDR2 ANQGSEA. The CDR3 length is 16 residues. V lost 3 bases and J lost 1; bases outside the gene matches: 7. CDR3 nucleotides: TGCAGCGTTGAGGACCGGACAGGGGGCGCGAACACTGAAGCTTTCTTT. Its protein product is CSVEDRTGGANTEAFF.

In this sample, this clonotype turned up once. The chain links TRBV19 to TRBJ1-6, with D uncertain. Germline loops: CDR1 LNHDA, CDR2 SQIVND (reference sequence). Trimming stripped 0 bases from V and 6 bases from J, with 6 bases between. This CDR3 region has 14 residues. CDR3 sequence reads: CASSIDVGNSPLHF. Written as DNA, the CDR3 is TGTGCCAGTAGTATAGATGTCGGTAATTCACCCCTCCACTTT.

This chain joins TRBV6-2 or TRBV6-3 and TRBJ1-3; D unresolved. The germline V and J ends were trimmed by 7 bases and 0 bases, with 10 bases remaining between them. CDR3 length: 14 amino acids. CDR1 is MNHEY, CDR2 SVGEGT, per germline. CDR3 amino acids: CASTPRLSGNTIYF. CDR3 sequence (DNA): TGTGCCAGCACCCCCCGGCTCTCTGGAAACACCATATATTTT.

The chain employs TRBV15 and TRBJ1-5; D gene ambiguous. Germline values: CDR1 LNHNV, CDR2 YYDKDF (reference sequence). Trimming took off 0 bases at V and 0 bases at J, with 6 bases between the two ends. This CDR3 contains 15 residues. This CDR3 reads CATSRDGYSNQPQHF. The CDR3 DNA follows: TGTGCCACCAGCAGAGATGGGTATAGCAATCAGCCCCAGCATTTT.

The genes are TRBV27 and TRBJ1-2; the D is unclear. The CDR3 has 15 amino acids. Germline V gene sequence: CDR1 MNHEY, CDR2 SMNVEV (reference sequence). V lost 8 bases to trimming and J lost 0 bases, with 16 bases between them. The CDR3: CASGNGGVPNYGYTF. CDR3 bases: TGTGCCAGCGGTAATGGCGGGGTCCCTAACTATGGCTACACCTTC.

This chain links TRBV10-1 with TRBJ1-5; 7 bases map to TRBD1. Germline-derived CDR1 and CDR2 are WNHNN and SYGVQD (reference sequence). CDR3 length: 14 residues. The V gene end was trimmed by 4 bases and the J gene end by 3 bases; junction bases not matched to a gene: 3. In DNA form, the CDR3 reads TGCGCCAGCAGTGCAGGGGGAAACAATCAGCCCCAGCATTTT. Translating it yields CASSAGGNNQPQHF.

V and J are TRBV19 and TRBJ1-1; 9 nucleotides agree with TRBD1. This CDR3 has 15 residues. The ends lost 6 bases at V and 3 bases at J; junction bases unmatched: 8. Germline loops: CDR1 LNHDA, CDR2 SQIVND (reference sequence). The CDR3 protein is CASSLTGGEYTEAFF. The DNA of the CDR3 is TGTGCCAGTAGCCTAACAGGGGGCGAGTACACTGAAGCTTTCTTT.

DNA for the CDR3: TGCAGCGTTGACGACAGGGGGTATGGATTAGGCTACACCTTC. Residues: CSVDDRGYGLGYTF. J is TRBJ1-2 and V is TRBV29-1, with 9 bases matching TRBD1. This CDR3 has 14 amino acids. Germline V gene lookup returns CDR1 SQVTM and CDR2 ANQGSEA. Losses at the gene ends were 3 bases for V and 8 bases for J; bases not matched to a gene: 10.

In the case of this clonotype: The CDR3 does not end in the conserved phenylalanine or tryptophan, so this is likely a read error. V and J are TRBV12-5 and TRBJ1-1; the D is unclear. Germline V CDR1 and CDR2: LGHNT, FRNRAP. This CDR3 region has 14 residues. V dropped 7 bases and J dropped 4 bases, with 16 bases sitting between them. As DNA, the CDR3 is TGTGCTAGTGCCTTAGGGTTGAGGGCCACTGAAGCTTTCCTT. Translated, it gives CASALGLRATEAFL.

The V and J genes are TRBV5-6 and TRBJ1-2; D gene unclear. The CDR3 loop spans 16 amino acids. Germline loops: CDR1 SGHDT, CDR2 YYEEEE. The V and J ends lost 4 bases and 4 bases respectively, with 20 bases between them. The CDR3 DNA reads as TGTGCCAGCAGCCGGGATGCCGGGCCTTCCTTCTATGGCTACACCTTC. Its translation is CASSRDAGPSFYGYTF. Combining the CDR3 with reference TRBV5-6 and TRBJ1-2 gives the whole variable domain DAGVTQSPTHLIKTRGQQVTLRCSPKSGHDTVSWYQQALGQGPQFIFQYYEEEERQRGNFPDRFSGHQFPNYSSELNVNALLLGDSALYLCASSRDAGPSFYGYTFGSGTRLTVV.